Sequencing of this T cell receptor beta chain was carried out in a study of T cell responses to AZD1222 COVID-19 vaccine. Data came from immunoSEQ multiplex PCR; TCRdb stores just in-frame clones and leaves some out. The repertoire holds 65,000 to 70,000 clones, with around four fifths as singletons. The receptor's source is an adult who received the AZD1222 COVID-19 vaccine. Sample: peripheral blood, taken 28 days after the second AZD1222 dose.

The CDR3 loop reads CASSFQGTDTQYF. Here the CDR3 DNA reads TGCGCCAGCAGCTTCCAGGGCACAGATACGCAGTATTTT. This sequence joins TRBV5-1 and TRBJ2-3; D is undetermined. Germline CDR1 is SGHRS and CDR2 is YFSETQ. This CDR3 comprises 13 residues. V was shortened by 2 bases and J by 1 base, with 5 bases between the two germline ends.